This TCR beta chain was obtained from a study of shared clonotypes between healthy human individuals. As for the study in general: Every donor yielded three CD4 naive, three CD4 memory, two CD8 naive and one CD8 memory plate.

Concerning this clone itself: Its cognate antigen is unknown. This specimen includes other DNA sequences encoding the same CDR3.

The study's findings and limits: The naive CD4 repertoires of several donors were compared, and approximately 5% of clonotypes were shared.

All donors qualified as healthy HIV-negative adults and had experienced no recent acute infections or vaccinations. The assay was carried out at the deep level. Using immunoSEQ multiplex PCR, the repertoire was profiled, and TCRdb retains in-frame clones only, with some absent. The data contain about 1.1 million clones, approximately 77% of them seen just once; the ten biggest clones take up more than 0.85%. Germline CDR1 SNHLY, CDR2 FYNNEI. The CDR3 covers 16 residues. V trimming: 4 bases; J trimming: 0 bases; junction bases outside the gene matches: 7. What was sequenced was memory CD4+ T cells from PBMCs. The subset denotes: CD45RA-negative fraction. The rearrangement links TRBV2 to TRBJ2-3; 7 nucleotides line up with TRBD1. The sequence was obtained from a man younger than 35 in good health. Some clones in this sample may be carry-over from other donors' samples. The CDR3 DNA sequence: TGTGCCAGCAGTGCAAGGGGACAGCTCAGCACAGATACGCAGTATTTT. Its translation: CASSARGQLSTDTQYF.